This T cell receptor beta chain comes out of a study of cytotoxic CD8 clonotypes in ibrutinib-treated CLL. Data came from immunoSEQ multiplex PCR; TCRdb stores just in-frame clones and leaves some out. This table holds under 300,000 clones, roughly 70% found once. This clone was detected only a few times. CDR1 is LNHNV and CDR2 is YYDKDF in the germline V gene (reference sequence). The CDR3 totals 14 residues. Trimming removed 0 bases from V and 3 bases from J, with 8 bases in between. The sequence came from a human donor with chronic lymphocytic leukemia. This rearrangement joins TRBV15 to TRBJ2-5; tentative D call: TRBD1 (6 bases). The starting material was PBMCs, obtained after 24 months of ibrutinib treatment. The CDR3 DNA reads as TGTGCCACCAGCAGAGATCGGACAGAAGAGACCCAGTACTTC. Protein product: CATSRDRTEETQYF.